Each of the 21 T cell receptor beta chains below was sequenced from the same sample in a study of T-cell reconstitution after alpha-beta-depleted transplantation in children. Unique molecular identifiers were built into the TCRbeta library. TCRdb fed the PCR reads into MiXCR, producing one record per CDR3 protein. Among approximately 130,000 distinct CDR3 sequences listed, about 9.6% were seen once. The sequenced sample was PBMCs, mostly from graft donor cells, obtained 180 days after TCRalphabeta/CD19-depleted stem cell transplant. These receptors came from a girl under three years old who had a stem cell transplant for combined immunodeficiency, so the T cells may come from the graft donor.

The V call is TRBV5-1, the J call TRBJ1-2; weak D call: TRBD1 (6 bases). V lost 3 bases and J lost 7, with 13 bases in between. The CDR3 contains 13 residues. CDR1 SGHRS and CDR2 YFSETQ come from the germline V gene. CDR3 sequence reads: CASSSRGGPGYTF. Written as DNA, the CDR3 is TGCGCCAGCAGCTCCAGAGGGGGACCTGGCTACACCTTC.

The gene calls are TRBV5-1 and TRBJ2-2, with D perhaps TRBD1 (6 bases). This CDR3 has 18 amino acids. Per germline, CDR1 SGHRS and CDR2 YFSETQ. V lost 0 bases and J lost 0, with 15 bases in between. The CDR3 spells CASSLAKGHLANTGELFF. The CDR3 DNA sequence: TGCGCCAGCAGCTTGGCCAAGGGACACCTCGCGAACACCGGGGAGCTGTTTTTT.

This clonotype was found many times. This rearrangement joins TRBV27 to TRBJ2-2, with no clear D. V was cut by 8 bases and J by 3 bases, with 7 bases left in between. The germline V gene has CDR1 MNHEY and CDR2 SMNVEV (reference sequence). The CDR3 sequence is 12 residues long. CDR3 amino acids: CASGFYTGELFF. The CDR3 region has the DNA TGTGCCAGCGGCTTTTACACCGGGGAGCTGTTTTTT.

This clonotype occurred a few times. V is TRBV11-2 and J is TRBJ2-3, with TRBD1 identical over 11 bases. The CDR3 spans 18 residues. Per germline, CDR1 SGHAT and CDR2 FQNNGV. The trim removed 2 bases at V and 4 bases at J, leaving 11 bases unmatched. For the CDR3, the DNA is TGTGCCAGCAGCTTAATCCACAGGACAGGGGGCATCGCAGATACGCAGTATTTT. Its protein product is CASSLIHRTGGIADTQYF.

V is TRBV7-2 and J is TRBJ2-1; 8 nucleotides agree with TRBD1. The CDR3 is made up of 16 amino acids. The germline V gene has CDR1 SGHTA and CDR2 FQGNSA. Trimming removed 4 bases from V and 2 bases from J; junction bases left unmatched: 7. The CDR3 nucleotides read TGTGCCAGCAGCTCGCCACAGGGGGGAGCCTACAATGAGCAGTTCTTC. Its protein is CASSSPQGGAYNEQFF.

This clonotype was observed a few times. The rearrangement links TRBV4-3 to TRBJ1-6; D uncertain. The length of the CDR3 is 17 residues. CDR1 and CDR2 from the germline V gene are LGHNA and YSLEER. V lost 0 bases and J 0 bases, leaving 9 bases between the germline ends. The chain's CDR3 is CASSQEVESSYNSPLHF. The CDR3 nucleotides are TGCGCCAGCAGCCAAGAAGTCGAGAGCTCCTATAATTCACCCCTCCACTTT.

This clonotype appeared a few times. The CDR3 DNA reads as TGCAGTGCTAGGGGGGAAGGGGGAGGCTACACCTTC. Translated, it gives CSARGEGGGYTF. The chain uses TRBV20-1 and TRBJ1-2; weak D call: TRBD1 (6 bases). The V end lost 3 bases, the J end lost 8 bases, and 13 bases lay between the germline ends. CDR1 is DFQATT and CDR2 is SNEGSKA in the germline V gene (reference sequence). CDR3 size: 12 residues.

This chain links TRBV20-1 with TRBJ2-3; D is uncertain. V was shortened by 5 bases and J by 1 base, with 13 bases between the two germline ends. There are 14 residues in the CDR3. CDR1 and CDR2 from the germline V gene are DFQATT and SNEGSKA (reference sequence). DNA of the CDR3: TGCAGTGCTGCTTCCCAATTTGGCACAGATACGCAGTATTTT. Translation gives CSAASQFGTDTQYF.

There are a few counts of this clonotype. The chain links TRBV10-3 to TRBJ1-3; D may be TRBD1 (5 bases). V lost 8 bases to trimming and J lost 0 bases, with 11 bases between them. Germline V gene lookup returns CDR1 ENHRY and CDR2 SYGVKD. This CDR3 is built from 14 residues. CDR3 coding DNA: TGTGCCATCGGACAAACCCTCTCTGGAAACACCATATATTTT. This codes for CAIGQTLSGNTIYF.

This chain joins TRBV21-1 and TRBJ1-5. TRBV21-1 is a known pseudogene. This CDR3 comprises 18 residues. The CDR3 loop is CASSLYPIREGSNQPQHF. CDR3 bases: TGTGCCAGCAGCCTCTATCCGATCAGGGAGGGAAGCAATCAGCCCCAGCATTTT.

This clonotype was detected a few times. This chain uses TRBV3-1 with TRBJ1-6, with a tentative D call TRBD1 (5 bases). The CDR3 extends over 18 amino acids. Between the trimmed V and J ends, which lost 4 bases and 0 bases, there was a span of 16 bases. The germline gives CDR1 LGHDT, CDR2 YNNKEL (reference sequence). The CDR3 nucleotides read TGTGCCAGCAGCCGACCTCGGGGGAAGAGCTCCTATAATTCACCCCTCCACTTT. Translation: CASSRPRGKSSYNSPLHF. The variable domain in full, with the rest retrieved from reference TRBV3-1 and TRBJ1-6, is DTAVSQTPKYLVTQMGNDKSIKCEQNLGHDTMYWYKQDSKKFLKIMFSYNNKELIINETVPNRFSPKSPDKAHLNLHINSLELGDSAVYFCASSRPRGKSSYNSPLHFGNGTRLTVT.

The chain joins TRBV11-2 to TRBJ2-7; TRBD1 might be the D (5 bases). This CDR3 region has 15 residues. Between the trimmed V and J ends, which lost 3 bases and 0 bases, there was a span of 12 bases. Germline V CDR1 and CDR2: SGHAT, FQNNGV. CDR3 protein: CASSLERGISYEQYF. DNA of the CDR3: TGTGCCAGCAGCTTGGAAAGGGGAATCTCCTACGAGCAGTACTTC.

This clonotype came up many times. The chain couples TRBV20-1 to TRBJ2-2; 7 bases fit TRBD1. CDR1 is DFQATT, CDR2 SNEGSKA, per germline (reference sequence). V trimming: 0 bases; J trimming: 6 bases; junction bases outside the gene matches: 4. This CDR3 has 14 amino acids. The CDR3 spells CSARDDRDAGELFF. Written as DNA, the CDR3 is TGCAGTGCTAGAGATGACAGGGATGCCGGGGAGCTGTTTTTT.

The CDR3 sequence is CASSLRQGENTIYF. The CDR3 DNA reads TGTGCCAGCAGCTTGCGACAGGGAGAGAACACCATATATTTT. The chain links TRBV5-5 to TRBJ1-3, with 7 nucleotides matching TRBD1. Unmatched junction bases numbered 5, after V lost 1 base and J lost 7 bases. The CDR3 loop spans 14 amino acids. Germline CDR1 is SGHKS and CDR2 is YYEKEE (reference sequence).

This clonotype was seen many times. This chain links TRBV7-2 with TRBJ2-1; D is undetermined. Trimming took off 0 bases at V and 0 bases at J, with 9 bases between the two ends. The length of the CDR3 is 16 residues. Germline V gives CDR1 SGHTA, CDR2 FQGNSA. CDR3 coding DNA: TGTGCCAGCAGCTTAGCGGTGACGTACTCCTACAATGAGCAGTTCTTC. Encoded protein: CASSLAVTYSYNEQFF.

This clonotype was observed a handful of times. The rearrangement links TRBV10-3 to TRBJ2-3, with D tentatively TRBD2 (6 bases). The CDR3 consists of 15 residues. Deletions cut 4 bases from V and 0 bases from J, with 11 bases between. Looked up from germline, CDR1 is ENHRY and CDR2 is SYGVKD. The CDR3 loop is CAISGRLESTDTQYF. The DNA for the CDR3 is TGTGCCATCAGTGGGAGACTAGAAAGCACAGATACGCAGTATTTT.

This clonotype was detected only a few times. The chain has TRBV5-1 and TRBJ2-7, with a tentative D call TRBD2 (6 bases). The CDR3 contains 15 residues. V was clipped by 0 bases and J by 2 bases, with 12 bases between them. The germline gives CDR1 SGHRS, CDR2 YFSETQ. The CDR3 nucleotides read TGCGCCAGCAGCTTGGGCGGGATCAGAGCCTACGAGCAGTACTTC. Its translation is CASSLGGIRAYEQYF.

The chain employs TRBV12-3 or TRBV12-4 and TRBJ2-5; TRBD2 aligns across 8 bases. The CDR3 covers 14 residues. After removal of 6 bases from V and 4 bases from J, the junction contained 7 bases not matched to a gene. The CDR3 here is CASSPRGGIETQYF. CDR3 nucleotide sequence: TGTGCCAGCAGCCCTCGGGGGGGAATAGAGACCCAGTACTTC.

This clonotype was recorded a few times. The rearrangement uses TRBV20-1 and TRBJ2-2; 10 nucleotides align to TRBD2. This CDR3 is 15 amino acids long. The ends lost 4 bases at V and 3 bases at J; junction bases unmatched: 5. Germline V lookup: CDR1 DFQATT, CDR2 SNEGSKA (reference sequence). Here the CDR3 DNA reads TGCAGTGCTACTAAGCGGGGGGGCTACACCGGGGAGCTGTTTTTT. Its protein is CSATKRGGYTGELFF.

The chain employs TRBV9 and TRBJ1-2; perhaps TRBD1 as D (5 bases). In germline, CDR1 is SGDLS, CDR2 YYNGEE. The CDR3 length is 14 residues. Trimming took 2 bases from V and 0 from J, leaving 8 bases between them. The CDR3 DNA reads TGTGCCAGCAGCGTTCAGGGAGCTAACTATGGCTACACCTTC. The encoded protein is CASSVQGANYGYTF.

This chain joins TRBV20-1 and TRBJ2-3; perhaps D is TRBD1 or TRBD2 (7 bases each). The CDR3 is 15 amino acids. V shed 3 bases and J shed 2 bases, with 15 bases lying between them. CDR1 and CDR2 from the germline V gene are DFQATT and SNEGSKA (reference sequence). CDR3 amino acids: CSASPGGGNTDTQYF. CDR3 in DNA: TGCAGTGCTAGTCCAGGGGGGGGTAACACAGATACGCAGTATTTT.